A selection of T cell receptor beta chains follows, all from one sample in a study of cytomegalovirus exposure and HLA in healthy donors. Method: immunoSEQ multiplex PCR; TCRdb's copy keeps in-frame clones and lacks some. The sample consists of around 140,000 clones, around four fifths of them appearing once. Sequencing input: PBMCs. Receptor source: a female donor in good health and CMV-seronegative. Each CDR3 is given without its conserved first and last residue. A D gene is named only where the DNA matches it firmly.

>TRBJ2-4|NA|TRBV28
ASRQGPAKNIQY
>TRBJ2-3|NA|TRBV2
ASMAGHGQAADTQY
>TRBJ2-3|TRBD2|TRBV18
ASSPRRLADSTDTQY
>TRBJ2-7|NA|TRBV7-9
ASIPAGLPSYEQY
>TRBJ1-1|NA|TRBV6-1
ASFTRGDGEAF
>TRBJ2-7|TRBD1|TRBV7-6
ASSRGQDWHEQY
>TRBJ2-2|NA|TRBV6-5
ASRSGYLTGELF
>TRBJ1-5|NA|TRBV9
AGRGVVDQPQH
>TRBJ2-7|TRBD1|TRBV27
ASSPGPHRQGFGSEQY
>TRBJ1-4|NA|TRBV7-9
ASSSTLATNEKLF
>TRBJ2-1|TRBD2|TRBV28
ATGLAGYEQF
>TRBJ1-4|TRBD1|TRBV5-6
ASSSAQGAREKLF
>TRBJ1-2|NA|TRBV4-1
ASSQAPAGYGYT
>TRBJ1-2|TRBD1|TRBV4-1
ASSQGTGRSGYT
>TRBJ1-2|TRBD1|TRBV19
ASSKGDRIYGYT
>TRBJ2-7|TRBD2|TRBV19
ASSITLAGGRQQY
>TRBJ2-7|TRBD1|TRBV11-2
ASSLGTGTYEQY
>TRBJ2-3|NA|TRBV6-1
ASSVTGSDTQY
>TRBJ2-2|NA|TRBV11-1
ASSPGAGQGRTGELF
>TRBJ2-7|TRBD2|TRBV5-1
ASSLSGSSGFSYEQY
>TRBJ2-5|NA|TRBV19
ASSGGLQETQY
>TRBJ1-1|NA|TRBV28
ASRAQGYTEAF
>TRBJ2-1|NA|TRBV7-9
ASSLLRDWDNEQF
>TRBJ2-1|TRBD2|TRBV5-1
ASSGSSGSSYNEQF
>TRBJ2-7|NA|TRBV19
ASSLDSNYEQY
>TRBJ2-3|TRBD1|TRBV28
ASSSTGGGNTDTQY
>TRBJ2-5|NA|TRBV7-9
ASSPRSQETQY
>TRBJ1-2|NA|TRBV19
ASSFKRTGLRGYT